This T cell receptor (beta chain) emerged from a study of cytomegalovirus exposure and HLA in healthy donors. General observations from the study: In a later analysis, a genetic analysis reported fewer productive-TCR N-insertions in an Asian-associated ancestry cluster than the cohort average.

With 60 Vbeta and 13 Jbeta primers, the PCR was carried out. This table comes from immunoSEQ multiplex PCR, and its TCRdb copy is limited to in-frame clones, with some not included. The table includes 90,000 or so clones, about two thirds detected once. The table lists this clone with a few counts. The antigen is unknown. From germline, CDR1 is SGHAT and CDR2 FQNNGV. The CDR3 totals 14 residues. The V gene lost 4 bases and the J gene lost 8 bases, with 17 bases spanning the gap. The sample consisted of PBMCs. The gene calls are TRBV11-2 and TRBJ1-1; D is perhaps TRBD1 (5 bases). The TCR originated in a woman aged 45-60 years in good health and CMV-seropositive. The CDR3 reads CASSSFLGQREAFF. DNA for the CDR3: TGTGCCAGCAGCTCCTTTCTGGGGCAGAGGGAAGCTTTCTTT.